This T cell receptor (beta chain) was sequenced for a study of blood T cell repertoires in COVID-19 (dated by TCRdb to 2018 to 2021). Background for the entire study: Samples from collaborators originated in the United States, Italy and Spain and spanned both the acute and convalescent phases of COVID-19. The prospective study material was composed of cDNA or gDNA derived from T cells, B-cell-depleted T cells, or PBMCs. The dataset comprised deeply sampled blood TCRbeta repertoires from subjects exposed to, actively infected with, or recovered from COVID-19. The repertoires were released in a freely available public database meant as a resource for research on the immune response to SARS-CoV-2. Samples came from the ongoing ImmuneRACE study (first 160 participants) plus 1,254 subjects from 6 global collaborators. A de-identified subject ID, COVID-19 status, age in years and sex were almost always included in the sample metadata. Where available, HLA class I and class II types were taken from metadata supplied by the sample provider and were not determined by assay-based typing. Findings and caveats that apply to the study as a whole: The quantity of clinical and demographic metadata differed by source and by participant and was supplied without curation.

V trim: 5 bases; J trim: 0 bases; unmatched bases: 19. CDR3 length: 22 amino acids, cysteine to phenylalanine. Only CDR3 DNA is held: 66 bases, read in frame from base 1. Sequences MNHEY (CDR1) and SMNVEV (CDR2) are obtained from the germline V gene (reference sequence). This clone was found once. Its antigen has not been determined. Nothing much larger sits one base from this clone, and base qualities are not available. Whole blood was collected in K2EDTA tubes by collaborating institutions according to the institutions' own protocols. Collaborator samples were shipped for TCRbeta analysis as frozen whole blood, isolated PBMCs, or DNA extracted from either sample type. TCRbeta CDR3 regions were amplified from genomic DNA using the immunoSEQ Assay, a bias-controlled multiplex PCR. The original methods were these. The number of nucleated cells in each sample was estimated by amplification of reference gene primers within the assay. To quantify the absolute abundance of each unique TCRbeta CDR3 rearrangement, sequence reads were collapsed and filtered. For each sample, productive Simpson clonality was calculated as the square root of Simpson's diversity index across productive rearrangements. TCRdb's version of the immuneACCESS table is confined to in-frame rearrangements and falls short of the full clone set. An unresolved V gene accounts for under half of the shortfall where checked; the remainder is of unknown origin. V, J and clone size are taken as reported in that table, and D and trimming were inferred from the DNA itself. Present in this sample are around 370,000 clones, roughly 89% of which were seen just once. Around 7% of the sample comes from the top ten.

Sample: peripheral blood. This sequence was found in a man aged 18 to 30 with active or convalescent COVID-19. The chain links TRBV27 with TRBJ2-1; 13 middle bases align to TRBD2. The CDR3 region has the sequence CASSLTTPSGTSGASSYNEQFF. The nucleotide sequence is TGTGCCAGCAGTCTAACCACCCCCTCCGGGACTAGCGGGGCTAGCTCCTACAATGAGCAGTTCTTC.